This T cell receptor (beta chain) originates from a study of shared clonotypes between healthy human individuals. Every one of the donors was a Caucasian adult that lived in Nashville, Tennessee. Genomic DNA of every subset was divided equally among multiple immunoSEQ plates. Profiled with immunoSEQ multiplex PCR; TCRdb holds only in-frame clones, not every one. The data show about half a million clones, 79% seen once. Sequenced input: PBMCs. This receptor was taken from a woman aged 35 to 49 in good health. Some clones in this sample may be carry-over from other donors' samples.

In DNA, the CDR3 is TGCGCCAGCAGCCCCCTTCCGGCGGGAGACAATGAGCAGTTCTTC. Protein product: CASSPLPAGDNEQFF. The chain carries TRBV5-1 and TRBJ2-1; 7 bases are shared with TRBD2. CDR1 and CDR2 from the germline V gene are SGHRS and YFSETQ. V trimming: 4 bases; J trimming: 5 bases; junction bases outside the gene matches: 9. The CDR3 extends over 15 amino acids.